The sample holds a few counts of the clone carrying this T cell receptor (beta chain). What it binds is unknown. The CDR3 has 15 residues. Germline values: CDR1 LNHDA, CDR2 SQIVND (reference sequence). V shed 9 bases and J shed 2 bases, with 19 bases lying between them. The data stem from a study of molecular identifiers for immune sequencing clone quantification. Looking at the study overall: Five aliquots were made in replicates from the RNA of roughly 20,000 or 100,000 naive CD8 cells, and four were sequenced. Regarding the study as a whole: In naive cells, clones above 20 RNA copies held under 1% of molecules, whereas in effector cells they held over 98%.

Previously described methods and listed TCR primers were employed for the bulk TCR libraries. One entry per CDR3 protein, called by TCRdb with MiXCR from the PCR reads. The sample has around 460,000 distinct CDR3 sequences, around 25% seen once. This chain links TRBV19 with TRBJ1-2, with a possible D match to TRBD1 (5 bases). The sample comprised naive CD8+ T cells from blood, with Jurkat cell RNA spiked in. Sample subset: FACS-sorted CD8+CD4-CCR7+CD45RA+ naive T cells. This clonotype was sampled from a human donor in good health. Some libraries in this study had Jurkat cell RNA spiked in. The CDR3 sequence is CASLTAAGTNYGYTF. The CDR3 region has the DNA TGTGCCAGCCTGACCGCCGCCGGGACCAACTATGGCTACACCTTC.